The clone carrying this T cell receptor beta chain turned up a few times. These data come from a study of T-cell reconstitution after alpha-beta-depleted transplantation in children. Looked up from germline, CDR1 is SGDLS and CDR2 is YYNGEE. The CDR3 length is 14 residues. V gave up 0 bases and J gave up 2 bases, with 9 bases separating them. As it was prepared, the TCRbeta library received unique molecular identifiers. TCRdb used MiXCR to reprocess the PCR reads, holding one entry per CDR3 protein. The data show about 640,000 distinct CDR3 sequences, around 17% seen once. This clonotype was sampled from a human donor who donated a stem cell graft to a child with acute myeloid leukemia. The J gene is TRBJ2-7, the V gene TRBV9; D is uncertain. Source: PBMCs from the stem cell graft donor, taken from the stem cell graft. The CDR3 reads CASSVALAPYEQYF. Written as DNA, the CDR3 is TGTGCCAGCAGCGTAGCACTGGCACCCTACGAGCAGTACTTC.